These 30 T cell receptor beta chains came from one sample sequenced in a study of cytomegalovirus exposure and HLA in healthy donors. It was with 60 Vbeta and 13 Jbeta primers that the PCR ran. Clones were sequenced by immunoSEQ multiplex PCR, and TCRdb holds only the in-frame ones, with some missing. In the table there are under 200,000 clones, roughly 77% of which are singletons. The specimen sequenced was PBMCs. Receptors were obtained from a woman aged 40-49 years in good health and CMV-seropositive.

The V call is TRBV28, the J call TRBJ1-5; 8 nucleotides align to TRBD1. This CDR3 spans 15 amino acids. V shed 7 bases, J shed 4 bases, and the junction held 9 bases outside the gene matches. CDR1 is MDHEN and CDR2 is SYDVKM in the germline V gene. CDR3 in DNA: TGTGCCAGCATCCCCCAGGGGGCGAGAAATCAGCCCCAGCATTTT. Translation: CASIPQGARNQPQHF.

This clone was seen a handful of times. The chain couples TRBV5-1 to TRBJ2-1; weak D call: TRBD2 (6 bases). Germline loops: CDR1 SGHRS, CDR2 YFSETQ. The CDR3 has 14 residues. With 1 base removed from V and 5 bases from J, the gap between germline ends came to 10 bases. The CDR3 reads CASSLSGSNNEQFF. The CDR3 DNA follows: TGCGCCAGCAGCTTGTCCGGGAGTAACAATGAGCAGTTCTTC.

This clone was counted once. V gene TRBV20-1 combines with J gene TRBJ2-1; D is unclear. Trimming stripped 2 bases from V and 6 bases from J, with 5 bases between. This CDR3 has 11 amino acids. The germline V gene has CDR1 DFQATT and CDR2 SNEGSKA (reference sequence). In DNA form, the CDR3 reads TGCAGTGCTAGACCCGTCAATGAGCAGTTCTTC. This codes for CSARPVNEQFF.

The CDR3 DNA reads as TGTGCCAGCAGCCCGTTAAGCGTGGCACCCTACGAGCAGTACTTC. Amino acids: CASSPLSVAPYEQYF. This chain joins TRBV7-9 and TRBJ2-7; D unclear. Germline V gene lookup returns CDR1 SEHNR and CDR2 FQNEAQ (reference sequence). V was shortened by 5 bases and J by 2 bases, with 16 bases between the two germline ends. The CDR3 spans 15 residues.

The chain couples TRBV5-8 to TRBJ2-7; the match to TRBD2 covers 10 bases. CDR3 size: 14 residues. V lost 3 bases, J lost 6 bases, and 6 bases stayed unmatched. The germline CDR1 and CDR2 sequences are SGHTS and YDEGEE. The CDR3 loop reads CASSWWVAGGEQYF. CDR3 DNA: TGTGCCAGCAGCTGGTGGGTAGCGGGGGGCGAGCAGTACTTC.

This clone was seen just once. The chain combines TRBV27 with TRBJ2-1; 7 nucleotides align to TRBD2. The V and J ends lost 5 bases and 0 bases, in that order; junction bases with no gene match: 1. In germline, CDR1 is MNHEY, CDR2 SMNVEV (reference sequence). The CDR3 is 14 amino acids. CDR3 amino acids: CASSTGGSYNEQFF. In DNA, the CDR3 is TGTGCCAGCAGTACGGGGGGCTCCTACAATGAGCAGTTCTTC.

V usage is TRBV6-5 and J usage is TRBJ2-5, with 7 bases matching TRBD1. The J segment lost 0 bases and the V segment lost 4 bases, leaving 8 bases of the junction unmatched. Germline V gives CDR1 MNHEY, CDR2 SVGAGI. The CDR3 sequence is 16 residues long. The CDR3 reads CASSLGDRINQETQYF. CDR3 nucleotide sequence: TGTGCCAGCAGTTTGGGGGACAGAATAAACCAAGAGACCCAGTACTTC.

This chain uses TRBV2 with TRBJ2-1; TRBD1 aligns across 7 bases. V was pared by 7 bases and J by 8 bases, with 11 bases of the junction left unmatched. Germline V CDR1 and CDR2: SNHLY, FYNNEI. The CDR3 covers 14 residues. The CDR3: CASTPERGLHEQFF. As DNA, the CDR3 is TGTGCCAGCACCCCCGAGAGGGGGCTTCATGAGCAGTTCTTC.

The chain has TRBV5-1 and TRBJ1-3; D remains ambiguous. With 0 bases removed from V and 4 bases from J, the gap between germline ends came to 5 bases. The CDR3 extends over 13 amino acids. The germline V gene has CDR1 SGHRS and CDR2 YFSETQ. As DNA, the CDR3 is TGCGCCAGCAGCTTGGACGGGGGAAACACCATATATTTT. Encoded protein: CASSLDGGNTIYF.

The genes are TRBV11-3 and TRBJ2-2; D is unresolved. Germline lookup yields CDR1 SGHNT and CDR2 YENEEA. The CDR3 totals 13 residues. The V end lost 7 bases, the J end lost 1 base, and 7 bases lay between the germline ends. The CDR3 loop is CASKERNTGELFF. CDR3 nucleotide sequence: TGTGCCAGCAAAGAGAGGAACACCGGGGAGCTGTTTTTT.

This rearrangement joins TRBV19 to TRBJ2-3, with 11 bases that match TRBD2. Germline values: CDR1 LNHDA, CDR2 SQIVND (reference sequence). V shed 5 bases and J 4 bases; nucleotides not matched to a gene: 8. This CDR3 region has 16 residues. CDR3 amino acids: CASSLGTLAGADTQYF. Here the CDR3 DNA reads TGTGCCAGTAGTTTAGGGACACTAGCGGGAGCAGATACGCAGTATTTT. The complete variable domain, with remaining parts taken from reference TRBV19 and TRBJ2-3, reads DGGITQSPKYLFRKEGQNVTLSCEQNLNHDAMYWYRQDPGQGLRLIYYSQIVNDFQKGDIAEGYSVSREKKESFPLTVTSAQKNPTAFYLCASSLGTLAGADTQYFGPGTRLTVL.

The rearrangement joins TRBV7-2 to TRBJ2-7, with 7 positions matching TRBD1. Per germline, CDR1 SGHTA and CDR2 FQGNSA. The CDR3 is made up of 17 amino acids. Unmatched junction bases numbered 13, after V lost 5 bases and J lost 0 bases. CDR3 sequence (DNA): TGTGCCAGCAGCCCCGCCCCTGTGGGACAGAGCTCCTACGAGCAGTACTTC. This encodes CASSPAPVGQSSYEQYF.

J is TRBJ2-3 and V is TRBV19; 7 positions match TRBD2. The V and J ends lost 5 bases and 1 base, in that order; junction bases with no gene match: 12. The CDR3 loop spans 17 amino acids. CDR1 and CDR2 from the germline V gene are LNHDA and SQIVND (reference sequence). The chain's CDR3 is CASSPLGAGVGTDTQYF. The CDR3 DNA sequence: TGTGCCAGTAGTCCCCTGGGCGCGGGAGTAGGCACAGATACGCAGTATTTT.

This chain links TRBV19 with TRBJ1-4; D gene unclear. This CDR3 is built from 15 residues. CDR1 is LNHDA and CDR2 is SQIVND in the germline V gene (reference sequence). V lost 6 bases and J lost 8, with 19 bases in between. DNA for the CDR3: TGTGCCAGTAGCCACCCGCGGGGAGGGTCCGAAAAACTGTTTTTT. It is translated as CASSHPRGGSEKLFF.

This rearrangement joins TRBV28 to TRBJ1-5; 10 bases line up with TRBD1. V lost 5 bases and J lost 6; bases outside the gene matches: 10. This CDR3 contains 16 residues. CDR1 and CDR2 (germline): MDHEN, SYDVKM. The DNA of the CDR3 is TGTGCCAGCAGTCTTGTCACCGGGACAGGGGTTCAGCCCCAGCATTTT. Translated, it gives CASSLVTGTGVQPQHF.

V usage is TRBV19 and J usage is TRBJ2-2; D may be TRBD2 (5 bases). Trimming took off 7 bases at V and 6 bases at J, with 18 bases between the two ends. Germline values: CDR1 LNHDA, CDR2 SQIVND (reference sequence). The CDR3 loop spans 15 amino acids. The CDR3 nucleotides read TGTGCCAGTAACTCTAAGGCCGGGGTCGCCGGGGAGCTGTTTTTT. This encodes CASNSKAGVAGELFF. Full variable domain (remainder filled in from reference TRBV19 and TRBJ2-2): DGGITQSPKYLFRKEGQNVTLSCEQNLNHDAMYWYRQDPGQGLRLIYYSQIVNDFQKGDIAEGYSVSREKKESFPLTVTSAQKNPTAFYLCASNSKAGVAGELFFGEGSRLTVL.

This sequence joins TRBV5-1 and TRBJ1-1, with 11 bases matching TRBD1. CDR3 size: 16 residues. V lost 3 bases to trimming and J lost 0 bases; unmatched junction nucleotides: 4. From germline, CDR1 is SGHRS and CDR2 YFSETQ. The CDR3, as DNA: TGCGCCAGCAGCTCCGGACAGGGGGCTATGAACACTGAAGCTTTCTTT. Translation gives CASSSGQGAMNTEAFF.

The chain couples TRBV7-2 to TRBJ2-7, with a tentative D call TRBD1 (5 bases). Between the trimmed V and J ends, which lost 5 bases and 4 bases, there was a span of 15 bases. Germline CDR1 SGHTA, CDR2 FQGNSA. This CDR3 is built from 14 residues. The CDR3 region is CASSPPGISYEQYF. The CDR3 DNA reads TGTGCCAGCAGCCCACCAGGGATAAGTTACGAGCAGTACTTC.

The chain links TRBV9 to TRBJ1-1; the D gene is possibly TRBD1 (5 bases). V lost 4 bases and J lost 1, with 14 bases in between. The CDR3 contains 15 residues. The germline gives CDR1 SGDLS, CDR2 YYNGEE. The CDR3 bases are TGTGCCAGCAGCTCCTTAGCCACAGGGAACACTGAAGCTTTCTTT. Protein: CASSSLATGNTEAFF. Full variable domain (outside the CDR3, taken from reference TRBV9 and TRBJ1-1): DSGVTQTPKHLITATGQRVTLRCSPRSGDLSVYWYQQSLDQGLQFLIQYYNGEERAKGNILERFSAQQFPDLHSELNLSSLELGDSALYFCASSSLATGNTEAFFGQGTRLTVV.

The chain is built from TRBV5-1 and TRBJ2-3; D ambiguous. The length of the CDR3 is 15 residues. Germline values: CDR1 SGHRS, CDR2 YFSETQ. Trimming shortened V by 2 bases and J by 0 bases, and 10 bases separated the two germline ends. CDR3 amino acids: CASSLAFASTDTQYF. In nucleotides, the CDR3 is TGCGCCAGCAGCTTAGCATTCGCTAGCACAGATACGCAGTATTTT.

This chain uses TRBV6-6 with TRBJ2-7; 8 positions match TRBD1. Germline V gene sequence: CDR1 MNHNY, CDR2 SVGAGI (reference sequence). Germline trimming cut 7 bases from V and 9 bases from J; bases unmatched to any gene: 11. The CDR3 has 13 residues. CDR3 sequence: CASTPGTGAGQYF. The DNA for the CDR3 is TGTGCCAGCACCCCCGGGACAGGTGCAGGGCAGTACTTC.

This clone was observed a handful of times. The chain carries TRBV28 and TRBJ1-1; the D is unclear. The V gene lost 2 bases and the J gene lost 1 base, with 2 bases spanning the gap. The CDR3 contains 12 residues. Germline V gives CDR1 MDHEN, CDR2 SYDVKM. CDR3 sequence (DNA): TGTGCCAGCAGTTTACAGAACACTGAAGCTTTCTTT. It is translated as CASSLQNTEAFF.

For the CDR3, the DNA is TGTGCCAGCAGCTCCAAAACGCGGTACAATGAGCAGTTCTTC. It translates to CASSSKTRYNEQFF. The gene calls are TRBV7-2 and TRBJ2-1; D is ambiguous. V dropped 4 bases and J dropped 4 bases, with 11 bases sitting between them. The germline CDR1 and CDR2 sequences are SGHTA and FQGNSA. This CDR3 is built from 14 residues.

This rearrangement joins TRBV9 to TRBJ2-2, with a possible D match to TRBD1 (5 bases). The germline V gene has CDR1 SGDLS and CDR2 YYNGEE. V lost 0 bases and J 4 bases, leaving 10 bases between the germline ends. The CDR3 has 15 amino acids. The CDR3 sequence is CASSVVQEPTGELFF. In DNA form, the CDR3 reads TGTGCCAGCAGCGTAGTACAGGAGCCCACCGGGGAGCTGTTTTTT. Complete variable domain (other parts from reference TRBV9 and TRBJ2-2): DSGVTQTPKHLITATGQRVTLRCSPRSGDLSVYWYQQSLDQGLQFLIQYYNGEERAKGNILERFSAQQFPDLHSELNLSSLELGDSALYFCASSVVQEPTGELFFGEGSRLTVL.

The count of this clone is one. J is TRBJ2-2 and V is TRBV9; D remains ambiguous. The CDR3 runs 13 residues. The germline V gene encodes CDR1 SGDLS and CDR2 YYNGEE. The ends were cut back, 4 bases at V and 8 bases at J, with 12 bases in the middle. CDR3 in DNA: TGTGCCAGCAGCCCCGTTCTCGGGGGGGAGCTGTTTTTT. It translates to CASSPVLGGELFF.

This clone showed up just once. The V gene is TRBV6-5, the J gene TRBJ2-2, with D unresolved. Germline V gives CDR1 MNHEY, CDR2 SVGAGI. V was cut by 8 bases and J by 3 bases, with 10 bases left in between. This CDR3 is 13 amino acids long. The CDR3 DNA reads TGTGCCAGCCGTAATTTCTACACCGGGGAGCTGTTTTTT. Translation: CASRNFYTGELFF.

This clone was recorded a few times. This chain joins TRBV28 and TRBJ2-3; D is ambiguous. Trimming pared 5 bases from V and 6 bases from J, leaving 21 bases between. Germline V gene data show CDR1 as MDHEN and CDR2 as SYDVKM. CDR3 size: 16 residues. The CDR3 spells CASSQDWSRGLDTQYF. CDR3 DNA: TGTGCCAGCAGTCAAGACTGGTCGAGAGGTCTGGATACGCAGTATTTT.

This clone was observed a single time. V gene TRBV7-2 combines with J gene TRBJ1-2, with 7 bases lining up with TRBD1. Trimming removed 4 bases from V and 3 bases from J; junction bases left unmatched: 5. The CDR3 length is 14 residues. Per the germline V gene, CDR1 is SGHTA and CDR2 is FQGNSA. CDR3 coding DNA: TGTGCCAGCAGCTCCTCCGGGACAGACTATGGCTACACCTTC. Residues: CASSSSGTDYGYTF.

The CDR3 region has the DNA TGCGCCAGCAGCCCAGGTACTAGCGGCACAGATACGCAGTATTTT. Protein sequence: CASSPGTSGTDTQYF. V gene TRBV5-1 combines with J gene TRBJ2-3; 7 bases fit TRBD2. The CDR3 loop spans 15 amino acids. J lost 1 base, V lost 4 bases, and 6 bases had no gene match. Germline lookup yields CDR1 SGHRS and CDR2 YFSETQ.

This clone was detected once. The chain is built from TRBV6-1 and TRBJ2-7, with D possibly TRBD2 on 6 matching bases. The CDR3 has 17 residues. Germline V CDR1 and CDR2: MNHNS, SASEGT. V lost 4 bases to trimming and J lost 1 base, with 20 bases between them. This CDR3 is CASSAPRTLAGSYEQYF. CDR3 in DNA: TGTGCCAGCAGTGCACCCCGGACACTCGCGGGGTCCTACGAGCAGTACTTC.